These 17 T cell receptor beta chains were sequenced from one sample in a study of blood T cell repertoires in COVID-19. Generated by immunoSEQ multiplex PCR, the TCRdb table keeps only in-frame clones and is missing some. The data contain approximately 50,000 clones, roughly 84% of them seen just once; the ten biggest clones take up 6.5% to 8%. The sequencing input was peripheral blood. The origin of the receptors is a human donor in a cohort sampled during active COVID-19.

The chain joins TRBV3-1 (or the pseudogene TRBV3-2) to TRBJ2-1; 7 bases are a match to TRBD2. CDR3 length equals 16 residues. CDR1 is LGHDT and CDR2 is YNNKEL in the germline V gene (reference sequence). Trimming cost V 1 base and J 3 bases; bases outside gene matches: 6. CDR3 loop: CASSQGGSGVYNEQFF. The DNA of the CDR3 is TGTGCCAGCAGCCAAGGGGGGAGCGGGGTCTACAATGAGCAGTTCTTC.

The chain couples TRBV7-2 to TRBJ2-7; D is perhaps TRBD1 (6 bases). Looked up from germline, CDR1 is SGHTA and CDR2 is FQGNSA. This CDR3 has 15 amino acids. Deletions cut 5 bases from V and 3 bases from J, with 17 bases between. The CDR3 nucleotides are TGTGCCAGCAGCAACAGGGTTCTAACTCGCTACGAGCAGTACTTC. This gives the protein CASSNRVLTRYEQYF.

The rearrangement uses TRBV4-1 and TRBJ1-5; a weak D match, TRBD1 (6 bases). The germline CDR1 and CDR2 sequences are MGHRA and YSYEKL. Trimming cost V 2 bases and J 7 bases, with 18 bases left between them. CDR3 length: 16 amino acids. The CDR3: CASSQTQTGTEQPQHF. The CDR3 nucleotides read TGCGCCAGCAGCCAAACCCAAACAGGGACGGAGCAGCCCCAGCATTTT.

This clone was picked up one time. The V gene is TRBV7-2, the J gene TRBJ2-3, with 7 bases identical to TRBD2. CDR3 length: 15 amino acids. V was pared by 3 bases and J by 2 bases, with 5 bases of the junction left unmatched. Germline CDR1 reads SGHTA; CDR2 reads FQGNSA. The CDR3 sequence: CASSFQLAFTDTQYF. The DNA for the CDR3 is TGTGCCAGCAGCTTCCAACTAGCGTTCACAGATACGCAGTATTTT.

The V call is TRBV29-1, the J call TRBJ2-5; 9 bases are shared with TRBD2. Germline V CDR1 and CDR2: SQVTM, ANQGSEA. The CDR3 loop spans 16 amino acids. J gave up 1 base and V 6 bases, and 12 bases lay outside the gene matches. CDR3: CSVADTGAGGQETQYF. The CDR3 DNA is TGCAGCGTGGCCGACACTGGAGCGGGGGGCCAAGAGACCCAGTACTTC.

The V gene is TRBV6-2 or TRBV6-3, the J gene TRBJ1-5; TRBD1 aligns across 12 bases. The ends lost 6 bases at V and 1 base at J; junction bases unmatched: 16. Germline V gene lookup returns CDR1 MNHEY and CDR2 SVGEGT. CDR3 length equals 20 residues. Here the CDR3 reads CASSLSGAGQGATSNQPQHF. Here the CDR3 DNA reads TGTGCCAGCAGCCTAAGTGGGGCGGGACAGGGGGCAACGAGCAATCAGCCCCAGCATTTT.

The sample holds one count of this clone. The rearrangement uses TRBV11-2 and TRBJ2-1; D is perhaps TRBD1 (6 bases). The CDR3 contains 16 residues. V was clipped by 0 bases and J by 4 bases, with 13 bases between them. Germline CDR1 is SGHAT and CDR2 is FQNNGV. Here the CDR3 DNA reads TGTGCCAGCAGCTTAGACCCCCAGACAGGATACAATGAGCAGTTCTTC. Translation: CASSLDPQTGYNEQFF.

This chain joins TRBV5-1 and TRBJ1-3; 7 positions match TRBD1. Per the germline V gene, CDR1 is SGHRS and CDR2 is YFSETQ. V was pared by 4 bases and J by 1 base, with 5 bases of the junction left unmatched. This CDR3 region has 15 residues. The CDR3 DNA reads TGCGCCAGCAGCATTAGACAGGGTTCTGGAAACACCATATATTTT. This encodes CASSIRQGSGNTIYF.

The V and J genes are TRBV7-9 and TRBJ2-2; TRBD1 agrees at 11 bases. The junction had 4 bases not matched to a gene; V was cut back by 3 bases and J by 4 bases. CDR3 length: 16 residues. Germline lookup yields CDR1 SEHNR and CDR2 FQNEAQ (reference sequence). CDR3 DNA: TGTGCCAGCAGCTTCCGGACAGGGGGCGGCACCGGGGAGCTGTTTTTT. It codes for CASSFRTGGGTGELFF. The whole variable domain, remainder taken from reference TRBV7-9 and TRBJ2-2, is DTGVSQNPRHKITKRGQNVTFRCDPISEHNRLYWYRQTLGQGPEFLTYFQNEAQLEKSRLLSDRFSAERPKGSFSTLEIQRTEQGDSAMYLCASSFRTGGGTGELFFGEGSRLTVL.

The V gene is TRBV12-3 or TRBV12-4, the J gene TRBJ2-1, with D possibly TRBD2 on 6 matching bases. This CDR3 is built from 12 residues. Trimming cost V 3 bases and J 12 bases, with 12 bases left between them. CDR3 sequence reads: CASSFEGRRQFF. CDR3 nucleotides: TGTGCCAGCAGTTTCGAGGGGAGGCGGCAGTTCTTC.

The chain uses TRBV2 and TRBJ2-3, with D possibly matching TRBD2 (5 bases). CDR1 and CDR2 (germline): SNHLY, FYNNEI. The V end lost 1 base, the J end lost 0 bases, and 5 bases lay between the germline ends. CDR3 length equals 14 residues. This CDR3 is CASSEGTSTDTQYF. The DNA of the CDR3 is TGTGCCAGCAGTGAAGGGACTAGCACAGATACGCAGTATTTT.

This clone was seen a handful of times. This chain joins TRBV6-6 and TRBJ2-1; 12 bases fit TRBD2. The ends lost 5 bases at V and 7 bases at J; junction bases unmatched: 6. The CDR3 extends over 15 amino acids. Germline CDR1 and CDR2: MNHNY and SVGAGI (reference sequence). In nucleotides, the CDR3 is TGTGCCAGCAGTAGCGAAACTAGCGGGAGGAATGAGCAGTTCTTC. As protein: CASSSETSGRNEQFF.

The rearrangement links TRBV5-6 to TRBJ2-2; tentative D call: TRBD2 (5 bases). Per the germline V gene, CDR1 is SGHDT and CDR2 is YYEEEE. Trimming stripped 2 bases from V and 4 bases from J, with 18 bases between. The CDR3 extends over 17 amino acids. The CDR3 is CASSFFVSGIVTGELFF. DNA of the CDR3: TGTGCCAGCAGCTTTTTTGTGTCCGGGATAGTCACCGGGGAGCTGTTTTTT.

This chain uses TRBV9 with TRBJ2-1; possible D gene TRBD2, 6 bases. The CDR3 is 14 amino acids. CDR1 and CDR2 from the germline V gene are SGDLS and YYNGEE. V was trimmed by 2 bases and J by 2 bases, leaving 8 bases between them. CDR3 in amino acids: CASSVSGTYNEQFF. Written as DNA, the CDR3 is TGTGCCAGCAGCGTTAGCGGAACCTACAATGAGCAGTTCTTC. Combining the CDR3 with reference TRBV9 and TRBJ2-1 gives the whole variable domain DSGVTQTPKHLITATGQRVTLRCSPRSGDLSVYWYQQSLDQGLQFLIQYYNGEERAKGNILERFSAQQFPDLHSELNLSSLELGDSALYFCASSVSGTYNEQFFGPGTRLTVL.

CDR3 amino acids: CASSELPRGDGANVLTF. The CDR3 DNA reads as TGTGCCAGCAGCGAACTACCCAGGGGAGACGGGGCCAACGTCCTGACTTTC. This rearrangement joins TRBV7-2 to TRBJ2-6, with D maybe TRBD1 (6 bases). The V gene's germline CDR1 is SGHTA and CDR2 FQGNSA. V was shortened by 5 bases and J by 4 bases, with 18 bases between the two germline ends. There are 17 residues in the CDR3.

The chain combines TRBV20-1 with TRBJ2-7; D ambiguous. Germline CDR1 is DFQATT and CDR2 is SNEGSKA (reference sequence). The V and J ends lost 3 bases and 10 bases respectively, with 10 bases between them. CDR3 length: 10 amino acids. In DNA form, the CDR3 reads TGCAGTGCTAGTCCGCGAGAACAGTACTTC. This sequence encodes CSASPREQYF.

The chain uses TRBV5-6 and TRBJ1-5; D is unclear. The CDR3 spans 13 residues. V was cut by 0 bases and J by 4 bases, with 5 bases left in between. From germline, CDR1 is SGHDT and CDR2 YYEEEE. The CDR3 here is CASSLVGNQPQHF. CDR3 DNA: TGTGCCAGCAGCTTGGTCGGGAATCAGCCCCAGCATTTT.